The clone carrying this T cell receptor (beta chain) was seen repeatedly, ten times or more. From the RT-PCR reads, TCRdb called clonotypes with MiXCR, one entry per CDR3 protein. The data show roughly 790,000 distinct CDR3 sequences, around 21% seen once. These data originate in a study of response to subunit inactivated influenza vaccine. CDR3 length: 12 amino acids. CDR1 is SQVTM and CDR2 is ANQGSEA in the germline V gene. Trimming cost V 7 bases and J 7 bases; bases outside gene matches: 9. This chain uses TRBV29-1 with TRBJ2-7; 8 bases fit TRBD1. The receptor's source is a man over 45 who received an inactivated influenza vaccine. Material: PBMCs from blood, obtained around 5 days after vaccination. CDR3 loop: CSARTGLREQYF. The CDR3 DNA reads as TGCAGCGCCCGGACAGGGTTGAGAGAGCAGTACTTC.